The source of this T cell receptor (beta chain) is a study of cytomegalovirus exposure and HLA in healthy donors. Study-wide background: Roughly 85 million unique TCRs from HLA-typed donors made up an early data release.

Unrecorded immune exposures were likely, despite nominal health at sampling. Primers for the PCR totalled 60 Vbeta and 13 Jbeta. Sequenced by immunoSEQ multiplex PCR; TCRdb stores in-frame clones only, minus some. This table has over 50,000 clones, around 72% appearing once. This clone was detected once. Its antigen is unknown. The CDR3 loop spans 15 amino acids. From germline, CDR1 is WNHNN and CDR2 SYGVQD (reference sequence). Germline trimming cut 6 bases from V and 6 bases from J; bases unmatched to any gene: 6. Findings of the study overall: 164 TCR beta chains were listed as cytomegalovirus-associated.

The chain employs TRBV10-1 and TRBJ2-1; 12 nucleotides match TRBD2. Sequencing was done on a sample of PBMCs. The TCR originated in a man in his fifties in good health and CMV-seropositive. For the CDR3, the DNA is TGCGCCAGCAGCTCACTAGCGGGAGGTATCAATGAGCAGTTCTTC. Protein product: CASSSLAGGINEQFF.